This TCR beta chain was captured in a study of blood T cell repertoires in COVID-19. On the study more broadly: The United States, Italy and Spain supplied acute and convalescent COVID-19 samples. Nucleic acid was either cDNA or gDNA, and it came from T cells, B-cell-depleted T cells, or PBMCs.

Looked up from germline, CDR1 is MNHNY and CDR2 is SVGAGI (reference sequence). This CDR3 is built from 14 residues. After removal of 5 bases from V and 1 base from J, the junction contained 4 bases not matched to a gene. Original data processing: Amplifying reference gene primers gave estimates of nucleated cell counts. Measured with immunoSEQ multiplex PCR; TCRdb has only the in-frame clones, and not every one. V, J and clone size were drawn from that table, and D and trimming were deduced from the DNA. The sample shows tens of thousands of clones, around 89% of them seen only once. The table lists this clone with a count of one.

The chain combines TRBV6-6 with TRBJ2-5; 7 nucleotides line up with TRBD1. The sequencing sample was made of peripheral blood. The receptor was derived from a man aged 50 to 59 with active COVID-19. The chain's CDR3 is CASSLSGGQETQYF. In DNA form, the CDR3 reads TGTGCCAGCAGTCTATCAGGGGGCCAAGAGACCCAGTACTTC.